These T cell receptor beta chains were read from a single sample in a study of blood T cell repertoires in COVID-19. TCRdb keeps only in-frame clones here, not all; method: immunoSEQ multiplex PCR. The sample contains approximately 45,000 clones, about nine tenths of which appear only once. Sequenced sample: peripheral blood. These receptors were collected from a man aged 65 to 85 with acute or convalescent COVID-19. CDR3s include the opening cysteine and the closing phenylalanine or tryptophan. A D gene is named only where the DNA matches it firmly. Size is stated for part of the rows, as once, few or many counts, or as a class when the clone is expanded.

clone size: once; J gene: TRBJ1-2; D gene: .; V gene: TRBV7-2; CDR3 DNA: TGTGCCAGCAGCTTGAACGGGAACGGTTATGGCTACACCTTC; CDR3 protein: CASSLNGNGYGYTF
clone size: .; J gene: TRBJ2-1; D gene: TRBD1; V gene: TRBV5-8; CDR3 DNA: TGTGCCAGCAGCTTCGTCCCGGGACAGGGAAACTACAATGAGCAGTTCTTC; CDR3 protein: CASSFVPGQGNYNEQFF
clone size: .; J gene: TRBJ2-7; D gene: .; V gene: TRBV14; CDR3 DNA: TGTGCCAGCAGCCAATCTCGCTACGAGCAGTACTTC; CDR3 protein: CASSQSRYEQYF
clone size: .; J gene: TRBJ2-3; D gene: TRBD1; V gene: TRBV7-3; CDR3 DNA: TGTGCCAGCAGCCCATGGACAGGGGGCATAGATACGCAGTATTTT; CDR3 protein: CASSPWTGGIDTQYF
clone size: .; J gene: TRBJ2-2; D gene: TRBD1; V gene: TRBV5-1; CDR3 DNA: TGCGCCAGCAGCCAAGTGCCGCGGGACAGGGGCACCGGGGAGCTGTTTTTT; CDR3 protein: CASSQVPRDRGTGELFF
clone size: .; J gene: TRBJ2-3; D gene: TRBD2; V gene: TRBV5-1; CDR3 DNA: TGCGCCAGCACGCCCGGGACTAGCGGGTACGCAGATACGCAGTATTTT; CDR3 protein: CASTPGTSGYADTQYF
clone size: .; J gene: TRBJ1-4; D gene: .; V gene: TRBV5-1; CDR3 DNA: TGCGCCAGCAGCTTGGGTGGAATAGGGGAATCTAATGAAAAACTGTTTTTT; CDR3 protein: CASSLGGIGESNEKLFF
clone size: .; J gene: TRBJ2-6; D gene: .; V gene: TRBV5-1; CDR3 DNA: TGCGCCAGCAGCCGGACGGGGGGCCAGTCGGCCAACGTCCTGACTTTC; CDR3 protein: CASSRTGGQSANVLTF
clone size: .; J gene: TRBJ1-6; D gene: .; V gene: TRBV5-1; CDR3 DNA: TGCGCCAGCAGCTTGGAGCACGGGGAGGGGCATAATTCACCCCTCCACTTT; CDR3 protein: CASSLEHGEGHNSPLHF
clone size: .; J gene: TRBJ2-5; D gene: .; V gene: TRBV24-1; CDR3 DNA: TGTGCCACCAGTGATGGGAGCACGGAGACCCAGTACTTC; CDR3 protein: CATSDGSTETQYF
clone size: .; J gene: TRBJ1-5; D gene: TRBD1; V gene: TRBV7-2; CDR3 DNA: TGTGCCAGCAGGAAGAACAGGGGCCCGAGCAATCAGCCCCAGCATTTT; CDR3 protein: CASRKNRGPSNQPQHF
clone size: .; J gene: TRBJ1-5; D gene: .; V gene: TRBV2; CDR3 DNA: TGTGCCAGCAGTGGAGTAGATAGCAATCAGCCCCAGCATTTT; CDR3 protein: CASSGVDSNQPQHF
clone size: once; J gene: TRBJ1-2; D gene: .; V gene: TRBV6-2/TRBV6-3; CDR3 DNA: TGTGCCAGCAGTTACTCGAGCCCGTCCAACTATGGCTACACCTTC; CDR3 protein: CASSYSSPSNYGYTF
clone size: .; J gene: TRBJ2-7; D gene: .; V gene: TRBV28; CDR3 DNA: TGTGCCAGCAGTCGCACCGGGAGCTACGAGCAGTACTTC; CDR3 protein: CASSRTGSYEQYF
clone size: .; J gene: TRBJ2-1; D gene: TRBD2; V gene: TRBV4-3; CDR3 DNA: TGCGCCAGCAGCCGTACGGGGGGGCCGAATGAGCAGTTCTTC; CDR3 protein: CASSRTGGPNEQFF
clone size: .; J gene: TRBJ1-5; D gene: TRBD1; V gene: TRBV2; CDR3 DNA: TGTGCCAGCAGGGTAAAGGAGGGGGCAGGCCAGCCCCAGCATTTT; CDR3 protein: CASRVKEGAGQPQHF
clone size: .; J gene: TRBJ1-5; D gene: .; V gene: TRBV6-1; CDR3 DNA: TGTGCCAGCAGTGAAGTGGGGCCAGTCAATCAGCCCCAGCATTTT; CDR3 protein: CASSEVGPVNQPQHF
clone size: .; J gene: TRBJ2-7; D gene: .; V gene: TRBV19; CDR3 DNA: TGTGCCAGTTCGTTTGGTGGCAGCTCCTACGAGCAGTACTTC; CDR3 protein: CASSFGGSSYEQYF
clone size: .; J gene: TRBJ2-1; D gene: TRBD2; V gene: TRBV6-2/TRBV6-3; CDR3 DNA: TGTGCCAGCAGCCAGCGGGACGGTCTAGCGGGGGGCAGGGCTGAGCAGTTCTTC; CDR3 protein: CASSQRDGLAGGRAEQFF